This T cell receptor (beta chain) comes out of a study of T cell responses to AZD1222 COVID-19 vaccine. Study findings and constraints: Unmutated variant regions are reportedly the target of nearly half of TCRs that are spike-specific.

Clones were read by immunoSEQ multiplex PCR, and TCRdb kept only the in-frame ones, dropping some. The sample lists about 180,000 clones, around 91% occurring once. In regard to this clone: What it binds is not known.

Germline loops: CDR1 SNHLY, CDR2 FYNNEI. The CDR3 totals 13 residues. The chain employs TRBV2 and TRBJ2-7, with 9 bases that match TRBD2. The specimen comprised peripheral blood, sampled on day 0 of AZD1222 vaccination. This sequence originates from an adult in good health. CDR3 in amino acids: CAIPTSGNYEQYF. The CDR3 DNA reads as TGTGCTATACCGACTAGCGGAAACTACGAGCAGTACTTC.